A selection of T cell receptor beta chains follows, all from one sample in a study of beta chain features in type 1 diabetes. Using immunoSEQ multiplex PCR, the repertoire was profiled, and TCRdb retains in-frame clones only, with some absent. The sample includes roughly 130,000 clones, less than 20% of them seen just once. The sample comprised central memory CD4+ T cells from blood. These TCRs come from a man aged 25-40 years with type 1 diabetes. Both conserved end residues are trimmed from each CDR3.

10,TRBJ2-7,TRBV28,ASRTETYEQY
13,TRBJ1-2,TRBV30,AWTPGGTTNYGYT
13,TRBJ2-5,TRBV2,ASSPQGLFQETQY
11,TRBJ1-5,TRBV6-1,ASSPSVQQPQH
13,TRBJ1-1,TRBV28,ASSLIGTVNTEAF
11,TRBJ1-2,TRBV5-5,ASSLAGPLGYT
13,TRBJ2-7,TRBV11-3,ASSLTGTGTYEQY
11,TRBJ2-5,TRBV25-1,ASSEYHQETQY
14,TRBJ1-5,TRBV30,AWSLSGQGADQPQH
14,TRBJ2-3,TRBV2,ASRLSLAGVTDTQY
13,TRBJ2-3,TRBV29-1,SVAPTGGTSDTQY
14,TRBJ2-1,TRBV7-8,ASSPTAGTGGFEQF
9,TRBJ2-7,TRBV29-1,SARKAYEQY
13,TRBJ2-7,TRBV30,AWKPDRGQRYEQY
18,TRBJ2-2,TRBV2,ASSESVVFVVSGNTGELF
12,TRBJ2-5,TRBV13,ASSPYGVGETQY
12,TRBJ2-3,TRBV7-9,ASSSVARTDTQY
14,TRBJ1-4,TRBV4-3,ASSQPQGATNEKLF
11,TRBJ1-2,TRBV30,AWSVVTGSGYT
14,TRBJ1-6,TRBV21-1,ASSKEGGKDNSPLH
12,TRBJ1-6,TRBV7-9,ASNGQGSGSPLH
12,TRBJ1-1,TRBV6-1,ASSEMGFRTEAF
12,TRBJ2-3,TRBV6-5,ASSYSTDIDTQY
12,TRBJ1-1,TRBV7-9,ASIPGQDNTEAF
12,TRBJ2-3,TRBV9,ASSQISGGATQY
12,TRBJ2-5,TRBV7-2,ASSGRTGRETQY
13,TRBJ2-2,TRBV6-5,ASSYDPGNTGELF
12,TRBJ1-6,TRBV30,ASAQSSYNSPLH
19,TRBJ2-3,TRBV30,AWSVKQLRASGGPSTDTQY
12,TRBJ2-7,TRBV6-6,ASSYDGRAGEQY
14,TRBJ1-5,TRBV6-1,ASSGRTAPKGQPQH
11,TRBJ1-3,TRBV30,AWSPTGGNTIY
11,TRBJ2-7,TRBV10-3,AISGQASYEQY
12,TRBJ2-2,TRBV4-3,ASSRGTNTGELF
15,TRBJ2-2,TRBV4-3,ASSQEELATRTGELF
13,TRBJ1-1,TRBV9,ASSVDPGTQIEAF
13,TRBJ2-4,TRBV21-1,ASSKPGQGRNIQY
13,TRBJ2-3,TRBV9,ASSVGLTRTDTQY
12,TRBJ2-3,TRBV6-1,ASKMTESTDTQY
11,TRBJ1-4,TRBV27,ASRRQENEKLF
10,TRBJ2-7,TRBV2,ASSAQGYEQY
9,TRBJ2-5,TRBV7-9,ASSSTELRY
14,TRBJ2-3,TRBV7-2,ASSLRDRPRADTQY
9,TRBJ1-1,TRBV20-1,SGRTANEAF
11,TRBJ2-1,TRBV4-3,ASSIRVDNEQF
10,TRBJ1-4,TRBV29-1,SARAGVEKLF
10,TRBJ2-1,TRBV27,ASKGTYNEQF
9,TRBJ2-1,TRBV29-1,SALPYNEQF
13,TRBJ1-5,TRBV5-1,ASSLQGAGNQPQH
9,TRBJ2-7,TRBV7-2,ASIRNYEQY
12,TRBJ2-5,TRBV10-3,AISESSGAETQY
14,TRBJ2-7,TRBV5-6,ASSLLPAGSSYEQY
11,TRBJ2-4,TRBV14,ASSQGLQNIQY
10,TRBJ1-2,TRBV29-1,SGGHWASGYT
9,TRBJ2-7,TRBV29-1,SVGGGYEQY
12,TRBJ1-2,TRBV5-6,ASSSAGTDYGYT